This section outlines one T cell receptor beta chain sequence together with its context. Its antigen remains unknown. Generated by immunoSEQ multiplex PCR, the TCRdb table keeps only in-frame clones and is missing some. The sample lists some 360,000 clones, less than 75% occurring once. The sample belongs to a study of shared clonotypes between healthy human individuals. At the level of the study: Plates per donor: three CD4 naive, three CD4 memory, two CD8 naive, one CD8 memory.

General study points: Researchers found naive subsets generally carried larger estimated richness than memory subsets.

V was clipped by 2 bases and J by 4 bases, with 15 bases between them. The CDR3 extends over 15 amino acids. Per the germline V gene, CDR1 is SGHKS and CDR2 is YYEKEE (reference sequence). Donors were healthy HIV-negative adults without recent acute infections or vaccinations. The investigators split CD4+ cells into a CD45RA+ naive subset and a CD45RA-negative memory subset. The sequence was collected from a young man in good health. Material: memory CD4+ T cells sorted from blood. Noted subset: CD45RA-negative fraction. The genes are TRBV5-5 and TRBJ2-5; D is possibly TRBD2 (6 bases). DNA for the CDR3: TGTGCCAGCAGCTTAACCTCCCAGGGAGGAGAGACCCAGTACTTC. Amino acid sequence: CASSLTSQGGETQYF.